Listed below are T cell receptor beta chains from one sample, sequenced in a study of T cells expressing NK-cell markers. One entry per CDR3 protein, without DNA, is what TCRdb gives after re-calling the 5' RACE reads. The clone table shows over 120,000 distinct CDR3 sequences, with the ten largest holding roughly 12%. The specimen sequenced was blood T cells: a sorted CD56 or NKG2C T cell subset, CD4+ or CD8+ T cells, or bulk PBMC T cells (not recorded which). The receptors stem from a man in his late teens or twenties in good health. Both conserved end residues are part of each CDR3.

CDR3 protein: CASSPGTISGANVLTF
V gene: TRBV5-5
J gene: TRBJ2-6

CDR3 protein: CSVVGHHSGANVLTF
V gene: TRBV29-1
J gene: TRBJ2-6

CDR3 protein: CATSRDWVKQETQYF
V gene: TRBV15
J gene: TRBJ2-5

CDR3 protein: CASSTGQGVYEQYF
V gene: TRBV7-9
J gene: TRBJ2-7

CDR3 protein: CASSLDPGQGAEDTQYF
V gene: TRBV7-9
J gene: TRBJ2-3

CDR3 protein: CASSPKVTSYDNEQFF
V gene: TRBV3-1
J gene: TRBJ2-1

CDR3 protein: CAISGDYGYTF
V gene: TRBV10-3
J gene: TRBJ1-2

CDR3 protein: CAWSGAGVMEQFF
V gene: TRBV30
J gene: TRBJ2-1

CDR3 protein: CASSQTYEITDTQYF
V gene: TRBV4-3
J gene: TRBJ2-3

CDR3 protein: CASSRRWAGMNPYEQYF
V gene: TRBV12-3/TRBV12-4
J gene: TRBJ2-7

CDR3 protein: CASSLGTYNEQFF
V gene: TRBV5-6
J gene: TRBJ2-1

CDR3 protein: CASSQDVQRGSHYEQYF
V gene: TRBV4-3
J gene: TRBJ2-7

CDR3 protein: CASSFRAGGINEQFF
V gene: TRBV5-1
J gene: TRBJ2-1

CDR3 protein: CASSYRPNTEAFF
V gene: TRBV6-2/TRBV6-3
J gene: TRBJ1-1

CDR3 protein: CASSLGQGLNTEAFF
V gene: TRBV27
J gene: TRBJ1-1

CDR3 protein: CASSLGWSQPQHF
V gene: TRBV7-6
J gene: TRBJ1-5

CDR3 protein: CASSLDRSQETQYF
V gene: TRBV5-1
J gene: TRBJ2-5

CDR3 protein: CASSSGRNTEAFF
V gene: TRBV7-9
J gene: TRBJ1-1

CDR3 protein: CASSEIGTAGELFF
V gene: TRBV6-1
J gene: TRBJ2-2

CDR3 protein: CSSHQGNTEAFF
V gene: TRBV20-1
J gene: TRBJ1-1

CDR3 protein: CAPAGLDRGGEQFF
V gene: TRBV7-9
J gene: TRBJ2-1

CDR3 protein: CASSPNGRTGFGDTQYF
V gene: TRBV18
J gene: TRBJ2-3

CDR3 protein: CSGSLGQGKSTGELFF
V gene: TRBV29-1
J gene: TRBJ2-2

CDR3 protein: CASKVSSGGYNEQFF
V gene: TRBV27
J gene: TRBJ2-1

CDR3 protein: CASRRDLNTEAFF
V gene: TRBV5-4
J gene: TRBJ1-1

CDR3 protein: CSAGLLVELLVEQYF
V gene: TRBV20-1
J gene: TRBJ2-7

CDR3 protein: CASSLGPSGSGNEQFF
V gene: TRBV5-1
J gene: TRBJ2-1

CDR3 protein: CATSDFGEGGVADTQYF
V gene: TRBV24-1
J gene: TRBJ2-3

CDR3 protein: CSLWTATSGNEQFF
V gene: TRBV29-1
J gene: TRBJ2-1

CDR3 protein: CATSEVWSRQPQHF
V gene: TRBV24-1
J gene: TRBJ1-5

CDR3 protein: CASSPPGQGPYNEQFF
V gene: TRBV18
J gene: TRBJ2-1

CDR3 protein: CASSDSAAGTTDTQYF
V gene: TRBV6-4
J gene: TRBJ2-3

CDR3 protein: CASRTGGYGYTF
V gene: TRBV3-1
J gene: TRBJ1-2

CDR3 protein: CSARGTSGVIDTQYF
V gene: TRBV20-1
J gene: TRBJ2-3

CDR3 protein: CSVSGGPDTQYF
V gene: TRBV29-1
J gene: TRBJ2-3

CDR3 protein: CASSPGDLYEQYF
V gene: TRBV18
J gene: TRBJ2-7

CDR3 protein: CASSLRGYNEKLFF
V gene: TRBV5-4
J gene: TRBJ1-4

CDR3 protein: CATSDFGRDNEQFF
V gene: TRBV24-1
J gene: TRBJ2-1